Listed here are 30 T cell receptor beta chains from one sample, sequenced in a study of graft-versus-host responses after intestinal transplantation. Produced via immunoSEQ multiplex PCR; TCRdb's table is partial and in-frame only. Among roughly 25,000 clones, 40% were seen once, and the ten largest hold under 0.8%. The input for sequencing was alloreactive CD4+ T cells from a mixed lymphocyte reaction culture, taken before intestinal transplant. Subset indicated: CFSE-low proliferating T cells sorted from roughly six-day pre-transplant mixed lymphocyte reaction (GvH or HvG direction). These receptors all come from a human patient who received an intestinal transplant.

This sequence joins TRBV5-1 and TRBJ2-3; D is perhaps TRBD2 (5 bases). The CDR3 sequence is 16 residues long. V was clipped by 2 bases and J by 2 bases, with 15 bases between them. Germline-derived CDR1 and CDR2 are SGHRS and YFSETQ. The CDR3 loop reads CASSLGGGWNTDTQYF. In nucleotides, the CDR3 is TGCGCCAGCAGCTTAGGTGGCGGGTGGAACACAGATACGCAGTATTTT.

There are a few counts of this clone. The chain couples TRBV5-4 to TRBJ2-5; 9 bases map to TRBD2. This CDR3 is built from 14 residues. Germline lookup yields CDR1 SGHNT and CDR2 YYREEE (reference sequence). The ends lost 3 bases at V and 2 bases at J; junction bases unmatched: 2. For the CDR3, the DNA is TGTGCCAGCAGCTCTAGCGGGGCACAAGAGACCCAGTACTTC. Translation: CASSSSGAQETQYF.

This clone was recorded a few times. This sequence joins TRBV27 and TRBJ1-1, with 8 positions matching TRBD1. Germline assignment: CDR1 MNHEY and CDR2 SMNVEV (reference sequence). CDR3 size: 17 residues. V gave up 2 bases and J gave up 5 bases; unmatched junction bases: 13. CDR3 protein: CASSLRGRRDRFTEAFF. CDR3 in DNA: TGTGCCAGCAGTTTAAGGGGCCGCCGGGACAGGTTTACTGAAGCTTTCTTT.

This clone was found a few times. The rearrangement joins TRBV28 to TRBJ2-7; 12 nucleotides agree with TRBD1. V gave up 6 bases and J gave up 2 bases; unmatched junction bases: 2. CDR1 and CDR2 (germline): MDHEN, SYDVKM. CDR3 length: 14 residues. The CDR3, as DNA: TGTGCCAGCAGGGGGACAGGGGGCACCTACGAGCAGTACTTC. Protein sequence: CASRGTGGTYEQYF.

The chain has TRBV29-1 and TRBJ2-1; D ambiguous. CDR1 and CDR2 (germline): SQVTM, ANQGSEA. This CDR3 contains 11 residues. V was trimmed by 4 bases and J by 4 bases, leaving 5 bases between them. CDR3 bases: TGCAGCGTTGTTCGGTACAATGAGCAGTTCTTC. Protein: CSVVRYNEQFF.

The CDR3 nucleotides read TGTGCTAGTGGTCCGGGTAGCGGGGGGAACATTCAGTACTTC. Its protein product is CASGPGSGGNIQYF. V and J are TRBV12-5 and TRBJ2-4; 10 bases are shared with TRBD2. In germline, CDR1 is LGHNT, CDR2 FRNRAP. V gave up 5 bases and J gave up 7 bases; unmatched junction bases: 5. This CDR3 is 14 amino acids long.

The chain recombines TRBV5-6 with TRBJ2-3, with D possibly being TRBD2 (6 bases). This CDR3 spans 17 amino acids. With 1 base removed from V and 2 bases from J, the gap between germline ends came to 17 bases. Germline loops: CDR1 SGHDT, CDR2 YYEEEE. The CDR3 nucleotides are TGTGCCAGCAGCTTGTTATATTCGGGAGCATACACAGATACGCAGTATTTT. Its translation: CASSLLYSGAYTDTQYF.

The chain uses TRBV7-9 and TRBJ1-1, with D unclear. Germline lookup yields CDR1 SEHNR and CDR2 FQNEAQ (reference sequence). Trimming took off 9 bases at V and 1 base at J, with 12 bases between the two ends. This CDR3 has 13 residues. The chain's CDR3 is CASQASWNTEAFF. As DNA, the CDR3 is TGTGCCAGTCAGGCCTCATGGAACACTGAAGCTTTCTTT.

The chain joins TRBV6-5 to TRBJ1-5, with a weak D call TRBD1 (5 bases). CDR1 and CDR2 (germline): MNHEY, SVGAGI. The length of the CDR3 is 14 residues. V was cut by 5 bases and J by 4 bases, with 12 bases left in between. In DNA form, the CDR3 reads TGTGCCAGCAGTGAATTGGGGGGAAATCAGCCCCAGCATTTT. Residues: CASSELGGNQPQHF.

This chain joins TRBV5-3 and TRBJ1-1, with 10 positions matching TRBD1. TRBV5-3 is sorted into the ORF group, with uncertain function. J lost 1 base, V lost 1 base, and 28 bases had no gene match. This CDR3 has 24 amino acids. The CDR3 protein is CARSLSSRLPPRRRQGARNTEAFF. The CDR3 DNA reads TGTGCCAGAAGCTTGAGCTCTCGCCTACCCCCTCGAAGAAGACAGGGGGCCCGGAACACTGAAGCTTTCTTT.

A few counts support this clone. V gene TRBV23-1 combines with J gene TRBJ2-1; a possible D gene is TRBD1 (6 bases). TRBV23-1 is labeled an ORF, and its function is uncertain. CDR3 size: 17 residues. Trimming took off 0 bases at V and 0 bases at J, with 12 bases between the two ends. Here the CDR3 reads CASSQSDSLSSYNEQFF. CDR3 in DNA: TGCGCCAGCAGTCAATCGGACAGCCTGAGCTCCTACAATGAGCAGTTCTTC.

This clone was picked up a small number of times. CDR3 in amino acids: CASSLSGIMETQYF. CDR3 nucleotides: TGTGCCAGCAGCTTGTCAGGGATAATGGAGACCCAGTACTTC. J is TRBJ2-5 and V is TRBV5-6; TRBD1 is a possible D gene (5 bases). Germline V gives CDR1 SGHDT, CDR2 YYEEEE. Trimming left V 1 base short and J 5 bases short, with 12 bases between. The CDR3 is made up of 14 amino acids.

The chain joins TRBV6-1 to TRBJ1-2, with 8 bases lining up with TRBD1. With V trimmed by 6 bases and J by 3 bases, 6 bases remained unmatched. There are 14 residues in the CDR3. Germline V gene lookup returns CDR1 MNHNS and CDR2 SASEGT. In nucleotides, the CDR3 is TGTGCCAGCAGGTCTACAGGGGGTGACTATGGCTACACCTTC. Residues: CASRSTGGDYGYTF.

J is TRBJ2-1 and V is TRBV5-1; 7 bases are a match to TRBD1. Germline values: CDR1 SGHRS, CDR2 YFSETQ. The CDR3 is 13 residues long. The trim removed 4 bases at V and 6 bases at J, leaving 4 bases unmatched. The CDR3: CASSRDSFNEQFF. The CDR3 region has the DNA TGCGCCAGCAGCCGGGACAGCTTCAATGAGCAGTTCTTC.

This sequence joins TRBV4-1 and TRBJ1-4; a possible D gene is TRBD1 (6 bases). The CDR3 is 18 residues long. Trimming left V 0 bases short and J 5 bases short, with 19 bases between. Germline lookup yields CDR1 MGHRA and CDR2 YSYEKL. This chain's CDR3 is CASSQDARGFRYNEKLFF. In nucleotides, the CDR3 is TGCGCCAGCAGCCAAGATGCCAGGGGCTTTAGGTACAATGAAAAACTGTTTTTT.

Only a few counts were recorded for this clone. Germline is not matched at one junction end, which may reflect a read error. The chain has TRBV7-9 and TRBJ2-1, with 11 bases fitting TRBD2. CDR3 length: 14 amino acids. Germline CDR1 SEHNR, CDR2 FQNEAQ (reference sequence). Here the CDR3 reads CASSLAGGNLEQFF. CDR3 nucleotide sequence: TGTGCCAGCAGCCTAGCGGGAGGTAACCTTGAGCAGTTCTTC.

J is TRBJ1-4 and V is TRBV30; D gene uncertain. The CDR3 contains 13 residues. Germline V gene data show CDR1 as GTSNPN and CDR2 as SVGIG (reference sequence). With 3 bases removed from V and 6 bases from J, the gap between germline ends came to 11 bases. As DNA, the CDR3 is TGTGCCTGGAGGCCGGTAGCTTATGAAAAACTGTTTTTT. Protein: CAWRPVAYEKLFF.

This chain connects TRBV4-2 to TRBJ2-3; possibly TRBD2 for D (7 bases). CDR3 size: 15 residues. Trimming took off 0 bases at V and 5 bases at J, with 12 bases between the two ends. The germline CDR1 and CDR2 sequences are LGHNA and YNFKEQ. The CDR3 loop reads CASSQERGARDTQYF. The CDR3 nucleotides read TGTGCCAGCAGCCAAGAACGGGGGGCCAGAGATACGCAGTATTTT.

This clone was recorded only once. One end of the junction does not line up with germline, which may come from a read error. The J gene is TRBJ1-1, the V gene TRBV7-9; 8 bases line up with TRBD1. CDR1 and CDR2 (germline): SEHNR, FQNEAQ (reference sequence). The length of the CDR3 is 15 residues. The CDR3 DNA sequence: TGTGCCATCAGCTTAACAGGGGGGGGGAACACTGAAGCTTTCTTT. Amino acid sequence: CAISLTGGGNTEAFF.

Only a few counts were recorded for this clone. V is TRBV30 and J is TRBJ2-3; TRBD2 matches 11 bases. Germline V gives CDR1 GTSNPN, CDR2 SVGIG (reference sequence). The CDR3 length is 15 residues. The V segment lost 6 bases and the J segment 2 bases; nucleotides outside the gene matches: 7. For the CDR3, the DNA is TGTGCCTGTATAGCGGGGGGGCGATCCACAGATACGCAGTATTTT. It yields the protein CACIAGGRSTDTQYF.

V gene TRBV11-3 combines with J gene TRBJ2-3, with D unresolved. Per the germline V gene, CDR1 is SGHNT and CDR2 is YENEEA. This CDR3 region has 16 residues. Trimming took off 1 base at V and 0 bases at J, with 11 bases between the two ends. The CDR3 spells CASSLGTRGSTDTQYF. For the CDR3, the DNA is TGTGCCAGCAGCTTAGGCACTCGTGGTAGCACAGATACGCAGTATTTT.

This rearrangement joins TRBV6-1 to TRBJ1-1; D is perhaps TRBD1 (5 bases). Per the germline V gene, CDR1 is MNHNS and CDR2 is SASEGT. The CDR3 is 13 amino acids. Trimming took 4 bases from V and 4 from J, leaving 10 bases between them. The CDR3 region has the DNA TGTGCCAGCAGTGCCCAAACAGGCACTGAAGCTTTCTTT. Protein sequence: CASSAQTGTEAFF.

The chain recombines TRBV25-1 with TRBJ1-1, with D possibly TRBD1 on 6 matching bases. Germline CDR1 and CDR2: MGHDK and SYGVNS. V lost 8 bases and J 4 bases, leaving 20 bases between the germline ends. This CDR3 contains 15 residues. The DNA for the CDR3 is TGTGCCAGCGGAATCCCAGGGGCGGAAGGCACTGAAGCTTTCTTT. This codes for CASGIPGAEGTEAFF.

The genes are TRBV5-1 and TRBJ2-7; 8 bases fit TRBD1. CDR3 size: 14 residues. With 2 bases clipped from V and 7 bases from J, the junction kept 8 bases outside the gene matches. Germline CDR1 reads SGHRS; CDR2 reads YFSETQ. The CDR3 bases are TGCGCCAGCAGCTTAGGACAGGGCTGGAGGGAGCAGTACTTC. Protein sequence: CASSLGQGWREQYF. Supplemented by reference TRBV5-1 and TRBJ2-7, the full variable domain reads KAGVTQTPRYLIKTRGQQVTLSCSPISGHRSVSWYQQTPGQGLQFLFEYFSETQRNKGNFPGRFSGRQFSNSRSEMNVSTLELGDSALYLCASSLGQGWREQYFGPGTRLTVT.

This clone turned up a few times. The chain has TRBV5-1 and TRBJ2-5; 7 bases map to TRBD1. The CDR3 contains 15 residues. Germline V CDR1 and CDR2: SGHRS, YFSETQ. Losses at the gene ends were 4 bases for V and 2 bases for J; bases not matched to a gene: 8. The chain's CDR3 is CASSPGLQGQETQYF. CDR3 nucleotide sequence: TGCGCCAGCAGCCCCGGATTACAGGGGCAAGAGACCCAGTACTTC. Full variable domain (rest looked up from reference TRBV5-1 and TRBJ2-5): KAGVTQTPRYLIKTRGQQVTLSCSPISGHRSVSWYQQTPGQGLQFLFEYFSETQRNKGNFPGRFSGRQFSNSRSEMNVSTLELGDSALYLCASSPGLQGQETQYFGPGTRLLVL.

CDR3 in DNA: TGTGCCAGCAGCGTAGGAGGAGCCTACAATGAGCAGTTCTTC. It encodes CASSVGGAYNEQFF. The J gene is TRBJ2-1, the V gene TRBV9; D is undetermined. Germline V gene lookup returns CDR1 SGDLS and CDR2 YYNGEE. This CDR3 is built from 14 residues. The V and J ends lost 0 bases and 2 bases respectively, with 6 bases between them.

Here the CDR3 DNA reads TGCGCCAGCGGCAGCATAGGCAGCGGGGAGACCCAGTACTTC. Translation gives CASGSIGSGETQYF. The V gene is TRBV5-1, the J gene TRBJ2-5, with D tentatively TRBD2 (6 bases). CDR1 SGHRS and CDR2 YFSETQ come from the germline V gene. With 7 bases removed from V and 5 bases from J, the gap between germline ends came to 18 bases. This CDR3 region has 14 residues.

Here the CDR3 reads CASSYVPWRGAYEQYF. For the CDR3, the DNA is TGTGCCAGCAGTTACGTTCCCTGGCGGGGGGCCTACGAGCAGTACTTC. The rearrangement uses TRBV6-5 and TRBJ2-7, with 8 bases lining up with TRBD2. The CDR3 has 16 amino acids. Per the germline V gene, CDR1 is MNHEY and CDR2 is SVGAGI. The V and J ends lost 2 bases and 2 bases, in that order; junction bases with no gene match: 8.

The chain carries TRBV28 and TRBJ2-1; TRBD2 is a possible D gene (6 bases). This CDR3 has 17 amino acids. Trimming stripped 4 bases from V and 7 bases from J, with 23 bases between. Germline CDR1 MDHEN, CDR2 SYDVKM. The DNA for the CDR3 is TGTGCCAGCAGTTCCTCCCGAATTGGGGGGAGGATGAATGAGCAGTTCTTC. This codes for CASSSSRIGGRMNEQFF.

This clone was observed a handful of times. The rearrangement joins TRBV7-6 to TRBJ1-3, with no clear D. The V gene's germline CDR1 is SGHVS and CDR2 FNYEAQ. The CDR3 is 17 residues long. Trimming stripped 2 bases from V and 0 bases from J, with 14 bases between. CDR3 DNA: TGTGCCAGCAGCTTATTCCAGACTGCATCCTCTGGAAACACCATATATTTT. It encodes CASSLFQTASSGNTIYF.